A selection of T cell receptor beta chains follows, all from one sample in a study of sequential checkpoint blockade in melanoma. Profiling relied on immunoSEQ multiplex PCR, and the TCRdb table lists in-frame clones only, not all of them. The table lists under 50,000 clones, about 88% of them singletons, with around 11% in the top ten. Sequences were derived from CD8+ T cells sorted from blood (inferred from file names), sampled from a patient given nivolumab and ipilimumab in sequence. These receptor sequences come from a human donor with melanoma. The conserved cysteine and the conserved F or W are not part of the CDR3 here. Fields, in order: V gene, CDR3 protein.

>TRBV27
ASSRYSGNIQY
>TRBV4-1
ASSQAEGEKTEAF
>TRBV6-5
ASSQSGSGANVLT
>TRBV4-3
ASSQEDRPRVWPQH
>TRBV27
ASSLWGSGETQY
>TRBV27
ASSLSGTGYPYEQY
>TRBV5-4
ASSPRGPYGYT
>TRBV9
ASSASGGYGYT
>TRBV11-2
ASTHTGPNYNEQF
>TRBV27
ASSLLSGLQETQY